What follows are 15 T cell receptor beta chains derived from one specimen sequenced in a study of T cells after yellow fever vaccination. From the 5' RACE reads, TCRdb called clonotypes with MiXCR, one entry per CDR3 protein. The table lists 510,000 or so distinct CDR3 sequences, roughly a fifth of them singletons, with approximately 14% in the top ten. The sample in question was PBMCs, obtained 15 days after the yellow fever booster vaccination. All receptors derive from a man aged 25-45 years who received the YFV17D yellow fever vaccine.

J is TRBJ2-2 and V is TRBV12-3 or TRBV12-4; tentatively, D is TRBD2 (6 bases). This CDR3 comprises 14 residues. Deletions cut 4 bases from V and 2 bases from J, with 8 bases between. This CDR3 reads CASSWDSNTGELFF. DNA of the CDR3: TGTGCCAGCAGTTGGGACTCCAACACCGGGGAGCTGTTTTTT.

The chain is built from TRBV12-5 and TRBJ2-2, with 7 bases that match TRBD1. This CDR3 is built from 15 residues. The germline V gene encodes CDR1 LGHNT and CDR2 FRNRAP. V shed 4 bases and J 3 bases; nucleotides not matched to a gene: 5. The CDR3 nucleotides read TGTGCTAGTGGTTCCGGGACAGTTTACACCGGGGAGCTGTTTTTT. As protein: CASGSGTVYTGELFF.

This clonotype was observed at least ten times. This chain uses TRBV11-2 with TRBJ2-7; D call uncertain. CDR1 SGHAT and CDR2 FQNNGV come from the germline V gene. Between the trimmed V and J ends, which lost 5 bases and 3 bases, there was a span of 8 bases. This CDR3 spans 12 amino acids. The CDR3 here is CASSLQSYEQYF. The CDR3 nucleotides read TGTGCCAGCAGCCTACAGAGCTACGAGCAGTACTTC.

CDR3 sequence reads: CASSSTRYGYTF. For the CDR3, the DNA is TGTGCCAGCAGTTCGACAAGATATGGCTACACCTTC. This chain uses TRBV12-3 or TRBV12-4 with TRBJ1-2; no clear D. The CDR3 length is 12 residues. V shed 4 bases and J shed 5 bases, with 8 bases lying between them.

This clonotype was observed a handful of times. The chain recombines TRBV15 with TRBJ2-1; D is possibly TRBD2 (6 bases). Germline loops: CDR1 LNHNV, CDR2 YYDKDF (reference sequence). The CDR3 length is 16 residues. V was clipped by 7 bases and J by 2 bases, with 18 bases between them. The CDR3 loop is CATKAPLGGAYNEQFF. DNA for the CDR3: TGTGCCACCAAAGCCCCCTTGGGAGGTGCCTACAATGAGCAGTTCTTC.

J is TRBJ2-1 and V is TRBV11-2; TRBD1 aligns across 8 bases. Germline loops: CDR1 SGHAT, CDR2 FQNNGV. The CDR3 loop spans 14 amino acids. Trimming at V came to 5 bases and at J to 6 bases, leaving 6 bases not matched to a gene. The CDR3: CASSAQGASNEQFF. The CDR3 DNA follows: TGTGCCAGCAGCGCTCAGGGGGCTAGCAATGAGCAGTTCTTC.

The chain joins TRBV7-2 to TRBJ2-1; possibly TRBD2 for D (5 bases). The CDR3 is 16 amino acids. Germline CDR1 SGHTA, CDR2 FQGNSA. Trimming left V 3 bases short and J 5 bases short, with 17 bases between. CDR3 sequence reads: CASSFDVGRGDNEQFF. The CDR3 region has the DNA TGTGCCAGCAGCTTCGACGTCGGTCGGGGAGACAATGAGCAGTTCTTC.

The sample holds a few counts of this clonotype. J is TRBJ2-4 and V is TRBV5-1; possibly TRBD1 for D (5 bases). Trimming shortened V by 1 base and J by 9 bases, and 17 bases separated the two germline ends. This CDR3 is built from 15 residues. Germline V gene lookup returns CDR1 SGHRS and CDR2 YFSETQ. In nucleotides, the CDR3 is TGCGCCAGCAGCTTGTCAGTCGCAGGGTTGGGCATTCAGTACTTC. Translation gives CASSLSVAGLGIQYF.

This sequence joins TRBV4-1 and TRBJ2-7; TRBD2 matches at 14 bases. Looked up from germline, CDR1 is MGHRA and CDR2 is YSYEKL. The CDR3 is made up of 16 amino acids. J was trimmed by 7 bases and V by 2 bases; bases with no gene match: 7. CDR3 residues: CASSQFPGLAGEEQYF. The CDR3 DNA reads TGCGCCAGCAGCCAATTCCCGGGACTAGCGGGAGAGGAGCAGTACTTC.

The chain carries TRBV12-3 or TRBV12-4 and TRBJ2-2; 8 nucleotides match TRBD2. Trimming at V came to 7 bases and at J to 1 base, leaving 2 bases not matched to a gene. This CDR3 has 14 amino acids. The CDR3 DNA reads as TGTGCCAGCACCCTAGCGGGGAACACCGGGGAGCTGTTTTTT. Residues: CASTLAGNTGELFF.

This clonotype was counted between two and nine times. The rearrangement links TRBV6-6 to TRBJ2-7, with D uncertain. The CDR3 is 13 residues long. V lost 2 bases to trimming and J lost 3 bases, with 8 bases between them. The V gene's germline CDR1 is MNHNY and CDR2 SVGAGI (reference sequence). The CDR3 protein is CASSYDDHYEQYF. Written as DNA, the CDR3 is TGTGCCAGCAGTTACGACGATCACTACGAGCAGTACTTC.

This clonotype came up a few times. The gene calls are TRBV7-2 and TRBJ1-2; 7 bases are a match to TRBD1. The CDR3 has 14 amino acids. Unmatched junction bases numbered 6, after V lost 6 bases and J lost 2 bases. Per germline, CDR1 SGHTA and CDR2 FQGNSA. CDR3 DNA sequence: TGTGCCAGCAGGTCAGGGGGGGCGAACTATGGCTACACCTTC. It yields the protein CASRSGGANYGYTF.

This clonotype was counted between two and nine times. The CDR3 sequence: CSARDLTYEQFF. The CDR3 coding sequence is TGCAGTGCTAGAGATTTAACCTATGAGCAGTTCTTC. The chain employs TRBV20-1 and TRBJ2-1; D is ambiguous. In germline, CDR1 is DFQATT, CDR2 SNEGSKA (reference sequence). This CDR3 spans 12 amino acids. V was clipped by 0 bases and J by 8 bases, with 8 bases between them.

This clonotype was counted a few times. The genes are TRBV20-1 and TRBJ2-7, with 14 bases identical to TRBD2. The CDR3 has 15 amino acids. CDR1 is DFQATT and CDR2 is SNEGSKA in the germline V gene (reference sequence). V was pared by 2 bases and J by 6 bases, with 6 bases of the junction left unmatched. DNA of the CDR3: TGCAGTGCTAGATCCGGACTAGCGGGAGGCGGCGAGCAGTACTTC. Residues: CSARSGLAGGGEQYF.

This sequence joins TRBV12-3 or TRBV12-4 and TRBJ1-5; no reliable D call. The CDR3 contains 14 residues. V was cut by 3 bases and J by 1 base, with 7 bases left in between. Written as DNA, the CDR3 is TGTGCCAGCAGTTTGACAAGGAGCAATCAGCCCCAGCATTTT. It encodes CASSLTRSNQPQHF.